This T cell receptor beta chain was identified during a study of CD8 T cells in Susac syndrome. CD8+ and CD4+ T cells from blood underwent TCR beta sequencing. The multiple sclerosis controls were treatment-naive patients with relapsing-remitting disease that was stable or active. Random hexamers were used to reverse transcribe the RNA input (about 0.5 to 1 ug). TCRdb re-derived calls from the immunoSEQ multiplex PCR reads in MiXCR, one entry per CDR3 protein. Here the sample spans 100,000 to 150,000 distinct CDR3 sequences, roughly 80% being singletons. The source is a human donor with multiple sclerosis. What was sequenced was CD8+ T cells from PBMCs.

The CDR3 reads CASSEPGSYNEQFF. The CDR3 coding sequence is TGTGCCAGCAGTGAGCCGGGGTCCTACAATGAGCAGTTCTTC. This chain links TRBV3-1 with TRBJ2-1; D may be TRBD2 (5 bases). The germline gives CDR1 LGHDT, CDR2 YNNKEL (reference sequence). The CDR3 runs 14 residues. Between the trimmed V and J ends, which lost 6 bases and 1 base, there was a span of 10 bases.